The next 20 T cell receptor beta chains were all read from a single sample in a study of CD8+CD57+ T cells in acquired aplastic anemia. Both TCR beta VDJ combination and CDR3 sequence profiling were carried out. Genomic DNA was the template for this profiling. TCRdb independently ran MiXCR on the reads; one entry per CDR3 protein. Of some 240,000 distinct CDR3 sequences listed, roughly 33% are singletons. Input material: sorted CD4+, CD8+, or CD8+CD57+ T cells (not recorded which) from PBMCs. Every receptor here comes from a human donor in good health, serving as a control.

The sample holds many counts of this clonotype. The J gene is TRBJ2-7, the V gene TRBV6-1, with 12 bases lining up with TRBD2. Trimming cost V 4 bases and J 2 bases; bases outside gene matches: 3. Germline V lookup: CDR1 MNHNS, CDR2 SASEGT. CDR3 length: 15 residues. The CDR3 spells CASSGGLAGTYEQYF. The DNA for the CDR3 is TGTGCCAGCAGTGGCGGACTAGCGGGGACCTACGAGCAGTACTTC.

This clonotype was seen ten or more times. The genes are TRBV5-8 and TRBJ2-7; 7 bases match TRBD1. The CDR3 covers 13 residues. From germline, CDR1 is SGHTS and CDR2 YDEGEE. The V segment lost 0 bases and the J segment 6 bases; nucleotides outside the gene matches: 3. In DNA, the CDR3 is TGTGCCAGCAGCTTGGGGCGGACAGGCGAGCAGTACTTC. This gives the protein CASSLGRTGEQYF.

The chain has TRBV19 and TRBJ1-2; the D is unclear. Germline loops: CDR1 LNHDA, CDR2 SQIVND (reference sequence). The germline V and J ends were trimmed by 4 bases and 3 bases, with 3 bases remaining between them. There are 11 residues in the CDR3. CDR3 region: CASSRDYGYTF. For the CDR3, the DNA is TGTGCCAGTAGTAGGGACTATGGCTACACCTTC. The complete variable domain, with remaining parts taken from reference TRBV19 and TRBJ1-2, reads DGGITQSPKYLFRKEGQNVTLSCEQNLNHDAMYWYRQDPGQGLRLIYYSQIVNDFQKGDIAEGYSVSREKKESFPLTVTSAQKNPTAFYLCASSRDYGYTFGSGTRLTVV.

This clonotype was seen only a few times. The chain couples TRBV7-2 to TRBJ1-1, with TRBD1 identical over 10 bases. CDR1 is SGHTA, CDR2 FQGNSA, per germline. The ends lost 6 bases at V and 1 base at J; junction bases unmatched: 2. The CDR3 runs 14 residues. CDR3: CASRDRGKNTEAFF. The CDR3 DNA sequence: TGTGCCAGCAGGGACAGGGGGAAGAACACTGAAGCTTTCTTT.

This clonotype was found many times. The chain combines TRBV14 with TRBJ2-4; D is ambiguous. The CDR3 length is 14 residues. The V gene lost 4 bases and the J gene lost 9 bases, with 16 bases spanning the gap. Germline V gene lookup returns CDR1 SGHDN and CDR2 FVKESK. For the CDR3, the DNA is TGTGCCAGCAGCCCCAGTTTCCTGGCTGGCATTCAGTACTTC. This translates into CASSPSFLAGIQYF.

This clonotype was seen at least ten times. This sequence joins TRBV7-2 and TRBJ1-1; D is unresolved. CDR1 and CDR2 from the germline V gene are SGHTA and FQGNSA. The CDR3 totals 13 residues. The ends were cut back, 2 bases at V and 5 bases at J, with 9 bases in the middle. This CDR3 is CASSLTRETEAFF. Here the CDR3 DNA reads TGTGCCAGCAGCTTAACAAGGGAAACTGAAGCTTTCTTT.

This chain connects TRBV4-2 to TRBJ2-5; 7 bases fit TRBD1. The ends lost 4 bases at V and 5 bases at J; junction bases unmatched: 34. The CDR3 runs 23 residues. Germline V gives CDR1 LGHNA, CDR2 YNFKEQ. CDR3 nucleotide sequence: TGTGCCAGCAGCCCGTTTGTATTGTGGGGTAAGATGGACAGGCGCGGTGGAGTGGAGACCCAGTACTTC. Translated: CASSPFVLWGKMDRRGGVETQYF.

This chain uses TRBV19 with TRBJ2-1, with TRBD2 identical over 8 bases. J gave up 8 bases and V 1 base, and 1 base lay outside the gene matches. The CDR3 runs 13 residues. CDR1 and CDR2 (germline): LNHDA, SQIVND (reference sequence). Here the CDR3 reads CASSIAGGHEQFF. Here the CDR3 DNA reads TGTGCCAGTAGTATAGCGGGGGGGCATGAGCAGTTCTTC.

The gene calls are TRBV25-1 and TRBJ2-7, with 9 bases that match TRBD1. This CDR3 comprises 14 residues. The germline CDR1 and CDR2 sequences are MGHDK and SYGVNS. V trimming: 5 bases; J trimming: 4 bases; junction bases outside the gene matches: 6. CDR3 amino acids: CASSLWGQGYEQYF. The DNA of the CDR3 is TGTGCCAGCAGTTTATGGGGACAGGGTTACGAGCAGTACTTC.

This clonotype was recorded at least ten times. This chain uses TRBV12-3 or TRBV12-4 with TRBJ2-2; D may be TRBD2 (5 bases). The CDR3 contains 14 residues. V was shortened by 8 bases and J by 2 bases, with 12 bases between the two germline ends. CDR3 bases: TGTGCCAGCCGTTACGGGGTAAACACCGGGGAGCTGTTTTTT. It translates to CASRYGVNTGELFF.

This clonotype has just a few counts. V and J are TRBV11-2 and TRBJ1-2; TRBD1 might be the D (5 bases). Germline values: CDR1 SGHAT, CDR2 FQNNGV. This CDR3 spans 16 amino acids. V was clipped by 3 bases and J by 1 base, with 15 bases between them. CDR3 region: CASSFSRRGNNYGYTF. CDR3 in DNA: TGTGCCAGCAGCTTCTCTCGGAGGGGAAATAACTATGGCTACACCTTC.

This clonotype showed up many times. This chain connects TRBV5-8 to TRBJ2-7, with TRBD1 matching over 7 bases. The germline gives CDR1 SGHTS, CDR2 YDEGEE. V lost 3 bases, J lost 7 bases, and 10 bases stayed unmatched. This CDR3 spans 14 amino acids. The CDR3 loop is CASSSYLTGKEQYF. Written as DNA, the CDR3 is TGTGCCAGCAGCTCCTACCTGACAGGGAAAGAGCAGTACTTC. Filled out from reference TRBV5-8 and TRBJ2-7, the complete variable domain reads EAGVTQSPTHLIKTRGQQATLRCSPISGHTSVYWYQQALGLGLQFLLWYDEGEERNRGNFPPRFSGRQFPNYSSELNVNALELEDSALYLCASSSYLTGKEQYFGPGTRLTVT.

This clonotype was found many times. This rearrangement joins TRBV6-2 or TRBV6-3 to TRBJ1-6, with D perhaps matching TRBD1 (5 bases). Germline CDR1 reads MNHEY; CDR2 reads SVGEGT. Trimming stripped 0 bases from V and 7 bases from J, with 16 bases between. The CDR3 has 17 residues. CDR3 in DNA: TGTGCCAGCAGTTACTCGAGTCCCAGGGTTGGGAATTCACCCCTCCACTTT. Translating it yields CASSYSSPRVGNSPLHF.

A word on this clonotype: A read error may explain this, as a much larger clone is one base away. The chain uses TRBV4-1 and TRBJ2-5; a weak D match, TRBD1 (5 bases). Germline V gene data show CDR1 as MGHRA and CDR2 as YSYEKL. This CDR3 has 14 amino acids. Trimming removed 1 base at V and 7 bases at J, with 13 bases between. DNA for the CDR3: TGCGCCAGCAGCCAAGTCCAGGGATGGGGGACCCAGTACTTC. Translated: CASSQVQGWGTQYF.

A note on this clonotype: A much bigger clone sits one base away, suggesting this may be a read error. J is TRBJ2-7 and V is TRBV20-1, with D perhaps matching TRBD1 or TRBD2 (5 bases each). This CDR3 is built from 12 residues. CDR1 and CDR2 (germline): DFQATT, SNEGSKA (reference sequence). The chain's CDR3 is CSANRDGYEQCF. DNA for the CDR3: TGCAGTGCTAACCGGGACGGCTACGAGCAGTGCTTC.

The V and J genes are TRBV10-3 and TRBJ1-3, with TRBD1 as a possible D gene (5 bases). From germline, CDR1 is ENHRY and CDR2 SYGVKD. This CDR3 is 15 amino acids long. V was clipped by 2 bases and J by 0 bases, with 8 bases between them. CDR3 bases: TGTGCCATCAGTGAGAGGGGTTCCTCTGGAAACACCATATATTTT. It encodes CAISERGSSGNTIYF.

This clonotype appeared many times. The rearrangement joins TRBV11-2 to TRBJ2-7; D is perhaps TRBD2 (5 bases). In germline, CDR1 is SGHAT, CDR2 FQNNGV. The CDR3 length is 14 residues. With 1 base removed from V and 4 bases from J, the gap between germline ends came to 11 bases. The CDR3 nucleotides read TGTGCCAGCAGCTTAGTGATGCGGGTTTACGAGCAGTACTTC. Encoded protein: CASSLVMRVYEQYF.

This clonotype was seen a single time. A much more abundant neighbour one base away suggests this may be a read error. The CDR3 loop reads CASSEATRRGYTF. CDR3 bases: TGTGCCAGCAGTGAAGCGACAAGGCGAGGCTACACCTTC. The rearrangement joins TRBV10-3 to TRBJ1-2; D call uncertain. The CDR3 totals 13 residues. CDR1 and CDR2 (germline): ENHRY, SYGVKD.

This clonotype has a handful of counts. The V call is TRBV7-2, the J call TRBJ2-7, with 9 nucleotides matching TRBD1. V lost 5 bases and J lost 5; bases outside the gene matches: 7. CDR3 size: 14 residues. From germline, CDR1 is SGHTA and CDR2 FQGNSA. The CDR3 region has the DNA TGTGCCAGCAGCCCCGGACAGGGGCGGAACGAGCAGTACTTC. This encodes CASSPGQGRNEQYF.

V and J are TRBV29-1 and TRBJ2-7, with 7 positions matching TRBD2. Germline CDR1 is SQVTM and CDR2 is ANQGSEA. CDR3 size: 13 residues. V lost 4 bases and J lost 0; bases outside the gene matches: 3. The CDR3 here is CSVAGGNSYEQYF. Here the CDR3 DNA reads TGCAGCGTTGCCGGGGGGAACTCCTACGAGCAGTACTTC.